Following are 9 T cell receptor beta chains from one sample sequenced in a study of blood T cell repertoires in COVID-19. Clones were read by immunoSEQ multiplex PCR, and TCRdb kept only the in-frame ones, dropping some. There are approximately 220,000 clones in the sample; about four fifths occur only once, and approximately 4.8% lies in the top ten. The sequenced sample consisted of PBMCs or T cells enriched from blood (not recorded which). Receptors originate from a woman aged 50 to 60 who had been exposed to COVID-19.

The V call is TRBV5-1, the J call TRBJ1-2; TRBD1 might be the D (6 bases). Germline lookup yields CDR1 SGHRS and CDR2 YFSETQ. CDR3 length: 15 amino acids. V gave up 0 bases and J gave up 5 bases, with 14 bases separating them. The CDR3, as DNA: TGCGCCAGCAGCTTGGATGCGGGGGCGCCTTATGGCTACACCTTC. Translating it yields CASSLDAGAPYGYTF.

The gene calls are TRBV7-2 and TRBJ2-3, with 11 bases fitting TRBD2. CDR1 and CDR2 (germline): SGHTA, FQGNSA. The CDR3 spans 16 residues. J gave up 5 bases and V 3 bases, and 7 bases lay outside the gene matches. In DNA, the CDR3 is TGTGCCAGCAGCTTCCGGCTAGCGGGGGGCAGAGATACGCAGTATTTT. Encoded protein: CASSFRLAGGRDTQYF.

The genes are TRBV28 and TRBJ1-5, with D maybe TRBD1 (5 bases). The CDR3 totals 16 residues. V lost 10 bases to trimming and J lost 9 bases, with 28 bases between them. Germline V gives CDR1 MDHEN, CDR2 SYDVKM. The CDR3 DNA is TGTGCCATTGGGTCGGGGGGGACTTGGCGCGACGGGCCCCAGCATTTT. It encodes CAIGSGGTWRDGPQHF.

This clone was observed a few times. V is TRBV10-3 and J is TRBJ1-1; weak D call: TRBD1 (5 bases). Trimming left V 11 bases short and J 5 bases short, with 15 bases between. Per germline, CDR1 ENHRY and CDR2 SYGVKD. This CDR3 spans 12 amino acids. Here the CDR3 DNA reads TGTGCCTCGGGGGGGGTAGGGACTGAAGCTTTCTTT. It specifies CASGGVGTEAFF.

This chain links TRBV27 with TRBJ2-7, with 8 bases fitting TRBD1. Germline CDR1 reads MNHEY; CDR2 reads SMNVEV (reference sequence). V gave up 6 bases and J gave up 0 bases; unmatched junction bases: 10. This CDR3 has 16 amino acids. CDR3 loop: CASSYGQGRTSYEQYF. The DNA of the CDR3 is TGTGCCAGCAGCTACGGACAGGGCCGCACCTCCTACGAGCAGTACTTC.

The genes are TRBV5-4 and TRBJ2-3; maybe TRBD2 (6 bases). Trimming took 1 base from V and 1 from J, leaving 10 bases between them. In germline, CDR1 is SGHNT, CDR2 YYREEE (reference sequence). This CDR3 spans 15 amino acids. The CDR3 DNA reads TGTGCCAGCAGCTTGCGGGCTAGCGGCACAGATACGCAGTATTTT. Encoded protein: CASSLRASGTDTQYF.

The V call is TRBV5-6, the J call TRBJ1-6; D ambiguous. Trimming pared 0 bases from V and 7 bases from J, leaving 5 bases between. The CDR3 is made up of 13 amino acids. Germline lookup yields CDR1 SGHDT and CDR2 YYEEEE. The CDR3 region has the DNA TGTGCCAGCAGCTTGGGAGGAAATTCACCCCTCCACTTT. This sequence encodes CASSLGGNSPLHF.

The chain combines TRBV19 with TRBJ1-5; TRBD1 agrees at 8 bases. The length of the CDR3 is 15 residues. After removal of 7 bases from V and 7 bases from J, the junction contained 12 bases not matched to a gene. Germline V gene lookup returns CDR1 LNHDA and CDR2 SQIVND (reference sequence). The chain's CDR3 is CASIPGGDGRQPQHF. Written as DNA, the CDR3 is TGTGCCAGTATACCAGGGGGCGATGGACGACAGCCCCAGCATTTT.

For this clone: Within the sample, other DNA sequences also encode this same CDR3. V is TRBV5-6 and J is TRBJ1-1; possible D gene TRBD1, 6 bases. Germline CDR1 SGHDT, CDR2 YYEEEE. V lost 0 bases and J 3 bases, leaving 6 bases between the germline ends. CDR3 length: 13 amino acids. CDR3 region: CASSLGGHTEAFF. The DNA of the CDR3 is TGTGCCAGCAGCTTGGGGGGGCACACTGAAGCTTTCTTT.